This TCR beta chain was identified during a study of identical twins. MiXCR, run by TCRdb on the 5' RACE reads, gives a single entry per CDR3 protein. The table shows some 660,000 distinct CDR3 sequences, with 8% to 9% occurring only once. This clonotype was seen a few times. Its antigen is still unknown. Study observations and caveats: The conclusions drew on cross-sectional statistical analysis instead of tracking the same donors.

Looked up from germline, CDR1 is MDHEN and CDR2 is SYDVKM. The V end was cut by 4 bases, the J end by 3 bases, with 11 bases between. The CDR3 extends over 14 amino acids. This sample was shared with a second study, whose subject was yellow fever vaccine responses in identical twins. From that second work: Vaccine T cell responses of twins reportedly seemed partly convergent and partly personalized.

The material sequenced was PBMCs. The source of this sequence is a woman aged 18-29 years in good health. This chain connects TRBV28 to TRBJ2-3, with D possibly called TRBD1 or TRBD2 (5 bases each). The DNA for the CDR3 is TGTGCCAGCAGTTCCCTAGAGGGGACAGATACGCAGTATTTT. This codes for CASSSLEGTDTQYF.